The 3 T cell receptor beta chains below all came from one sample that was sequenced in a study of cytomegalovirus exposure and HLA in healthy donors. In the PCR, 60 Vbeta and 13 Jbeta primers were used. Clones were read by immunoSEQ multiplex PCR, and TCRdb kept only the in-frame ones, dropping some. Here the sample spans 250,000 or so clones, about 90% being singletons. Sequencing was done on a sample of PBMCs. The receptors were gathered from a girl aged 2 to 9 in good health and CMV-seronegative.

This clone was seen a handful of times. The V and J genes are TRBV7-9 and TRBJ2-2, with 7 bases lining up with TRBD2. Looked up from germline, CDR1 is SEHNR and CDR2 is FQNEAQ (reference sequence). This CDR3 region has 14 residues. Trimming removed 5 bases from V and 0 bases from J; junction bases left unmatched: 0. CDR3 residues: CASSTSANTGELFF. The CDR3 region has the DNA TGTGCCAGCAGCACTAGCGCGAACACCGGGGAGCTGTTTTTT.

The chain is built from TRBV27 and TRBJ2-7; 7 bases align to TRBD2. V shed 6 bases, J shed 1 base, and the junction held 6 bases outside the gene matches. The CDR3 is made up of 14 amino acids. CDR1 MNHEY and CDR2 SMNVEV come from the germline V gene (reference sequence). As DNA, the CDR3 is TGTGCCAGCAGCCCGTCGGGGGGATCCTACGAGCAGTACTTC. Translated: CASSPSGGSYEQYF.

The chain recombines TRBV7-8 with TRBJ1-5; D ambiguous. Germline assignment: CDR1 SGHVS and CDR2 FQNEAQ. V was shortened by 2 bases and J by 5 bases, with 7 bases between the two germline ends. The CDR3 has 13 residues. CDR3 region: CASSLTADQPQHF. DNA of the CDR3: TGTGCCAGCAGCTTAACAGCCGATCAGCCCCAGCATTTT.